The entry below gives a single T cell receptor (beta chain) sequence along with its context. This entry belongs to a study of blood T cell repertoires in COVID-19. Looking at the study overall: PBMCs, B-cell-depleted T cells, or T cells were the source of the cDNA or gDNA that made up the material.

Libraries were prepared by immunoSEQ multiplex PCR; TCRdb keeps only in-frame clonotypes and omits some of them. Here the sample spans 90,000 to 95,000 clones, around 89% being singletons. The CDR3 has 17 amino acids. V lost 5 bases and J lost 0, with 19 bases in between. CDR1 is LNHDA and CDR2 is SQIVND in the germline V gene (reference sequence). The sequencing input was peripheral blood. The chain couples TRBV19 to TRBJ2-5, with a weak D call TRBD2 (6 bases). This sequence was found in a woman older than 75 with active COVID-19. CDR3 nucleotides: TGTGCCAGTAGTCCAGTCCGATGGGGGGTGAACCAAGAGACCCAGTACTTC. The encoded protein is CASSPVRWGVNQETQYF.